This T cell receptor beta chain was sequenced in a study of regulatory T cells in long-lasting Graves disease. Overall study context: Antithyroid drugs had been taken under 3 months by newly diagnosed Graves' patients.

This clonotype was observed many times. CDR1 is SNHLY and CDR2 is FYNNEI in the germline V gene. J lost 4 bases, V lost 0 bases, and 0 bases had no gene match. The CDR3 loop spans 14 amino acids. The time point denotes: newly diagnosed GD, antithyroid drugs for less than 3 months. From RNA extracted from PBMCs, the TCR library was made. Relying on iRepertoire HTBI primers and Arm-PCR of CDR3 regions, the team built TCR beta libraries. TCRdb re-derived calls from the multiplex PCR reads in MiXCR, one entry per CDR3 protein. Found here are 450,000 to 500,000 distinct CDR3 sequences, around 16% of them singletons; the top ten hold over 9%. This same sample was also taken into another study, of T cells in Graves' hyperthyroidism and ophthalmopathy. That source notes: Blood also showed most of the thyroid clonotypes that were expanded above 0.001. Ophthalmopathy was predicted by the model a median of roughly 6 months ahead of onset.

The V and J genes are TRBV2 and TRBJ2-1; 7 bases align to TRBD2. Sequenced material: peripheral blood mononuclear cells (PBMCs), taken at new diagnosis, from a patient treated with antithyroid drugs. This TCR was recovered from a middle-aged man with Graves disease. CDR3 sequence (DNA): TGTGCCAGCAGTGAAGCGGGAGGGTACAATGAGCAGTTCTTC. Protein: CASSEAGGYNEQFF. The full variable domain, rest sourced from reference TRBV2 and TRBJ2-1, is EPEVTQTPSHQVTQMGQEVILRCVPISNHLYFYWYRQILGQKVEFLVSFYNNEISEKSEIFDDQFSVERPDGSNFTLKIRSTKLEDSAMYFCASSEAGGYNEQFFGPGTRLTVL.